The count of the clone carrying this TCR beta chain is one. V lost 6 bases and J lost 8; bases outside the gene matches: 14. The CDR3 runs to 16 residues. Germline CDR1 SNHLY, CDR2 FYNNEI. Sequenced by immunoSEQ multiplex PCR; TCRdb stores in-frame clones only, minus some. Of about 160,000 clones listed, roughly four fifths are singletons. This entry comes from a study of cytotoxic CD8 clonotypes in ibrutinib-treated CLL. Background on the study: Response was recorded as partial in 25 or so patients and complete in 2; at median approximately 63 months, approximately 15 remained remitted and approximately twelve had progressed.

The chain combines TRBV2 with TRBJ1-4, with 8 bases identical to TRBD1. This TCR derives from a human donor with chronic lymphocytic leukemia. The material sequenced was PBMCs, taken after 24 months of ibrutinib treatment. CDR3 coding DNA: TGTGCCAGCAGCCTGAGGTCCGGGACAGGCGAAGAAAAACTGTTTTTT. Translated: CASSLRSGTGEEKLFF.